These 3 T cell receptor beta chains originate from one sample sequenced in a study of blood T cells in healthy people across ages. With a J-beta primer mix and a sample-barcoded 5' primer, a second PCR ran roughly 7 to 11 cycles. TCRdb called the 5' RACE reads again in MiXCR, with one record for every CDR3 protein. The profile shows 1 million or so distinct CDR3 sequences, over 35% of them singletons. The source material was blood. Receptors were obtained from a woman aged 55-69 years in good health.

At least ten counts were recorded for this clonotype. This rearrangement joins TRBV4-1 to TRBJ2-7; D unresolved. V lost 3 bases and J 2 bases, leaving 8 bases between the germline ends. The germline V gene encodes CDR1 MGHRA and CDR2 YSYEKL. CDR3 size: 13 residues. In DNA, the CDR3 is TGCGCCAGCAGCCAGCTCGTCGCCTACGAGCAGTACTTC. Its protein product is CASSQLVAYEQYF.

The CDR3, as DNA: TGTGCCAGCAGCCAAGTATTGAGTGGCAATGAGCAGTTCTTC. This sequence encodes CASSQVLSGNEQFF. The rearrangement joins TRBV14 to TRBJ2-1; D gene uncertain. Germline V CDR1 and CDR2: SGHDN, FVKESK. CDR3 size: 14 residues. The germline V and J ends were trimmed by 1 base and 6 bases, with 10 bases remaining between them.

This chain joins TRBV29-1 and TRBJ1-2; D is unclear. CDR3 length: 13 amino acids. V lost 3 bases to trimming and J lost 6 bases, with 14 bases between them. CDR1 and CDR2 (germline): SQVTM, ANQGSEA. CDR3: CSVDGPRPHGYTF. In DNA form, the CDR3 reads TGCAGCGTTGATGGACCGAGACCGCATGGCTACACCTTC.